This paragraph reports one TCR beta chain. As yet, its antigen is unknown. This sample was taken from a study of post-analysis software for immune sequencing data. Study-level results: Controls had lower frequencies than patients of a handful of TRBV segments, which included TRBV5-6, TRBV5-1 and TRBV20-1.

Unique-molecular-identifier-tagged TCR beta cDNA libraries were used. TCRdb called the PCR reads again in MiXCR, with one record for every CDR3 protein. The profile shows over 700,000 distinct CDR3 sequences, roughly 30% of them singletons. V lost 3 bases and J lost 4; bases outside the gene matches: 3. CDR3 size: 13 residues. In germline, CDR1 is SGHKS, CDR2 YYEKEE (reference sequence). J is TRBJ2-5 and V is TRBV5-5, with 7 bases lining up with TRBD1. Sequenced sample: blood. The receptor's source is a girl aged 10 to 17 with multiple sclerosis. As DNA, the CDR3 is TGTGCCAGCAGCTGGACAGGCACAGAGACCCAGTACTTC. Translated, it gives CASSWTGTETQYF.